This TCR beta chain is from a study of cytomegalovirus exposure and HLA in healthy donors. Study-level points and caveats: V- and J-gene trimming in TCR beta was tied to a missense DCLRE1C variant by an analysis performed later.

A multiplex PCR was run with 60 Vbeta primers and 13 Jbeta primers. The repertoire was sequenced with immunoSEQ multiplex PCR; TCRdb's copy has only in-frame clones and lacks some. The data show 170,000 or so clones, with roughly four fifths seen just once and under 5% held by the top ten. To note about this clone: Its antigen is still unknown.

The sequenced sample was PBMCs. This sequence originates from a man aged 18 to 35 in good health and CMV-seronegative.

CDR3 protein: CASSQLSGTRLAKNIQYF. The CDR3 DNA reads as TGCGCCAGCAGCCAGCTCTCCGGGACAAGACTAGCCAAAAACATTCAGTACTTC. V usage is TRBV4-1 and J usage is TRBJ2-4; maybe TRBD1 (6 bases). Trimming took 3 bases from V and 0 from J, leaving 18 bases between them. This CDR3 contains 18 residues. The germline gives CDR1 MGHRA, CDR2 YSYEKL.